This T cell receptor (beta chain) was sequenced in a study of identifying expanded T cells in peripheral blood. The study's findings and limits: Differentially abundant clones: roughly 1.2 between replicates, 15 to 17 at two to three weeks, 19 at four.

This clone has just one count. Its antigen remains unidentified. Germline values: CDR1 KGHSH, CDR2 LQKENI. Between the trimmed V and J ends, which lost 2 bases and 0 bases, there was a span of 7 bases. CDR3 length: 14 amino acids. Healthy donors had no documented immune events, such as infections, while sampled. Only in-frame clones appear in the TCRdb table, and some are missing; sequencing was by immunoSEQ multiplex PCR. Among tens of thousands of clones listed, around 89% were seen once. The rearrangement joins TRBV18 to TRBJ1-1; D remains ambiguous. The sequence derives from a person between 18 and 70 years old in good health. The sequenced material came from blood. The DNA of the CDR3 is TGTGCCAGCTCACCAAGCGCTTTGAACACTGAAGCTTTCTTT. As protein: CASSPSALNTEAFF.